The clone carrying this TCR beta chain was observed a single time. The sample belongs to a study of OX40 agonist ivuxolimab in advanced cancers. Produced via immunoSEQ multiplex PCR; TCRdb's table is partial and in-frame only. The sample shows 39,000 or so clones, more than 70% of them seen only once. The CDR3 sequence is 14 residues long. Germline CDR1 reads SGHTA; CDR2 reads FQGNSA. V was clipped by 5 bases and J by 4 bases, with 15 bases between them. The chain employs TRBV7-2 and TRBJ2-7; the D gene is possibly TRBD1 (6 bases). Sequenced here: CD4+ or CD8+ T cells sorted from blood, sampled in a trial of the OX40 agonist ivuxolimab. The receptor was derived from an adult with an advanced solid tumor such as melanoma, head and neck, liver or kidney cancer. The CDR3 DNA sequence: TGTGCCAGCAGCCAGCAGGCAGGGGAATACGAGCAGTACTTC. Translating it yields CASSQQAGEYEQYF.